A single sample gave rise to the 29 T cell receptor beta chains below, sequenced in a study of neurological immune-mediated disorders. TCRdb recomputed calls from the 5' RACE reads with MiXCR, one row per CDR3 protein. The sample has tens of thousands of distinct CDR3 sequences; roughly a tenth are singletons. Time point indicated: longitudinal time-point 1 (baseline). Source material: PBMCs. These receptors all stem from a man aged 25-45 years in good health.

This clonotype appeared many times. V gene TRBV20-1 combines with J gene TRBJ2-7, with TRBD1 matching over 7 bases. Germline V gene data show CDR1 as DFQATT and CDR2 as SNEGSKA (reference sequence). The V segment lost 0 bases and the J segment 5 bases; nucleotides outside the gene matches: 19. The CDR3 spans 18 residues. Here the CDR3 DNA reads TGCAGTGCTAGAGATACATTCTCTGGACAGGCACGGCTGGACGAGCAGTACTTC. It encodes CSARDTFSGQARLDEQYF.

This clonotype was detected many times. The genes are TRBV10-3 and TRBJ2-1; possible D gene TRBD1, 6 bases. V lost 10 bases, J lost 8 bases, and 18 bases lay in between. Germline V gene data show CDR1 as ENHRY and CDR2 as SYGVKD. The CDR3 is made up of 13 amino acids. Here the CDR3 reads CATYQGPRHEQFF. The CDR3 DNA follows: TGTGCCACATACCAGGGGCCCCGCCATGAGCAGTTCTTC.

In this sample, this clonotype turned up many times. The chain joins TRBV6-5 to TRBJ1-5; D remains ambiguous. Trimming took 0 bases from V and 9 from J, leaving 9 bases between them. Looked up from germline, CDR1 is MNHEY and CDR2 is SVGAGI. The CDR3 loop spans 13 amino acids. The chain's CDR3 is CASSYSQARPQHF. The CDR3 DNA sequence: TGTGCCAGCAGTTACTCCCAGGCTCGGCCCCAGCATTTT.

There are many counts of this clonotype. The J gene is TRBJ2-1, the V gene TRBV5-1; 9 bases align to TRBD2. Germline assignment: CDR1 SGHRS and CDR2 YFSETQ. V lost 10 bases and J lost 8; bases outside the gene matches: 13. The CDR3 contains 14 residues. CDR3 in amino acids: CAVARAGGRDEQFF. In DNA form, the CDR3 reads TGCGCCGTGGCGAGAGCGGGAGGCAGGGATGAGCAGTTCTTC.

Ten or more counts support this clonotype. The chain recombines TRBV10-3 with TRBJ2-5; perhaps TRBD1 as D (6 bases). Trimming removed 4 bases at V and 5 bases at J, with 20 bases between. This CDR3 contains 16 residues. Per the germline V gene, CDR1 is ENHRY and CDR2 is SYGVKD. The CDR3 is CAISAGLYTQGETQYF. For the CDR3, the DNA is TGTGCCATCAGTGCCGGACTCTATACCCAGGGGGAGACCCAGTACTTC.

This clonotype was seen ten or more times. V and J are TRBV3-1 and TRBJ2-1; 9 bases line up with TRBD2. The V gene's germline CDR1 is LGHDT and CDR2 YNNKEL (reference sequence). V gave up 3 bases and J gave up 3 bases; unmatched junction bases: 6. The length of the CDR3 is 16 residues. The CDR3 nucleotides read TGTGCCAGCAGCCAGCGGCGGGAGGGCCTCTACAATGAGCAGTTCTTC. The encoded protein is CASSQRREGLYNEQFF.

In regard to this clonotype: Since a much larger clone is just one base distant, this may be a read error. The chain links TRBV20-1 to TRBJ2-3; D perhaps matches TRBD2 (5 bases). The CDR3 is made up of 14 amino acids. Germline V gene sequence: CDR1 DFQATT, CDR2 SNEGSKA (reference sequence). Trimming took off 0 bases at V and 8 bases at J, with 15 bases between the two ends. The CDR3 nucleotides read TGCAGTGCTAGAGAGAGGGTGACTCCCCTTACGCAGTATTTT. Translated, it gives CSARERVTPLTQYF.

There are many counts of this clonotype. J is TRBJ1-1 and V is TRBV6-6, with D perhaps matching TRBD1 (5 bases). V lost 6 bases and J 2 bases, leaving 13 bases between the germline ends. Germline loops: CDR1 MNHNY, CDR2 SVGAGI (reference sequence). This CDR3 spans 14 amino acids. The CDR3 region is CASRRDSFNTEAFF. Here the CDR3 DNA reads TGTGCCAGCAGACGCGACAGCTTCAACACTGAAGCTTTCTTT.

The table lists this clonotype with many counts. V is TRBV5-1 and J is TRBJ2-7; maybe TRBD1 (5 bases). The CDR3 spans 11 residues. The V gene lost 3 bases and the J gene lost 6 bases, with 7 bases spanning the gap. From germline, CDR1 is SGHRS and CDR2 YFSETQ. CDR3 DNA sequence: TGCGCCAGCAGCTCCCAGGGCGAGCAGTACTTC. It encodes CASSSQGEQYF.

The chain links TRBV4-2 to TRBJ2-2; 8 nucleotides line up with TRBD1. The junction had 11 bases not matched to a gene; V was cut back by 1 base and J by 7 bases. There are 17 residues in the CDR3. In germline, CDR1 is LGHNA, CDR2 YNFKEQ. The CDR3 is CASSQARGQAKDGELFF. In nucleotides, the CDR3 is TGTGCCAGCAGCCAAGCTCGGGGACAGGCTAAGGACGGGGAGCTGTTTTTT.

The J gene is TRBJ2-7, the V gene TRBV3-1; TRBD1 or TRBD2 may be the D gene (5 bases each). Germline V gives CDR1 LGHDT, CDR2 YNNKEL (reference sequence). The CDR3 is 13 residues long. V shed 1 base and J shed 3 bases, with 7 bases lying between them. This CDR3 reads CASSQGDVYEQYF. In DNA, the CDR3 is TGTGCCAGCAGCCAAGGGGACGTCTACGAGCAGTACTTC.

This clonotype was counted ten times or more. The chain couples TRBV7-6 to TRBJ1-3, with a tentative D call TRBD1 (5 bases). The CDR3 totals 15 residues. Per the germline V gene, CDR1 is SGHVS and CDR2 is FNYEAQ. Trimming stripped 1 base from V and 1 base from J, with 8 bases between. In nucleotides, the CDR3 is TGTGCCAGCAGCTTAGAGCAGGGATCTGGAAACACCATATATTTT. Its protein product is CASSLEQGSGNTIYF.

There are many counts of this clonotype. The chain joins TRBV28 to TRBJ1-2, with a weak D call TRBD1 (6 bases). Deletions cut 3 bases from V and 4 bases from J, with 9 bases between. This CDR3 comprises 13 residues. Per germline, CDR1 MDHEN and CDR2 SYDVKM. Here the CDR3 reads CASSLGRGYGYTF. CDR3 bases: TGTGCCAGCAGTTTGGGCAGGGGCTATGGCTACACCTTC.

This clonotype was seen many times. The chain recombines TRBV28 with TRBJ1-2, with D perhaps matching TRBD1 (6 bases). The germline V and J ends were trimmed by 3 bases and 8 bases, with 19 bases remaining between them. The CDR3 extends over 15 amino acids. From germline, CDR1 is MDHEN and CDR2 SYDVKM. The chain's CDR3 is CASSLWKQGAGGYTF. CDR3 bases: TGTGCCAGCAGTTTGTGGAAACAGGGCGCGGGAGGCTACACCTTC.

This clonotype has just a few counts. This chain joins TRBV10-1 and TRBJ2-5, with TRBD1 matching over 10 bases. Looked up from germline, CDR1 is WNHNN and CDR2 is SYGVQD (reference sequence). The CDR3 contains 13 residues. V dropped 7 bases and J dropped 5; count of bases not matched to a gene: 4. The CDR3 nucleotides read TGCGCCAGCACCGGACAGGGGGTGGAGACCCAGTACTTC. Amino acid sequence: CASTGQGVETQYF.

This clonotype was counted ten times or more. The chain couples TRBV12-3 or TRBV12-4 to TRBJ2-7; TRBD1 or TRBD2 may be the D gene (5 bases each). This CDR3 is built from 14 residues. Trimming removed 6 bases at V and 6 bases at J, with 18 bases between. The CDR3 DNA follows: TGTGCCAGCAGCCCGGCCCGGGGCTTCGCCGAGCAGTACTTC. Amino acids: CASSPARGFAEQYF.

This clonotype was observed at least ten times. The chain is built from TRBV5-1 and TRBJ2-1; 11 positions agree with TRBD2. The germline gives CDR1 SGHRS, CDR2 YFSETQ. The CDR3 spans 14 residues. Germline trimming cut 4 bases from V and 9 bases from J; bases unmatched to any gene: 6. The CDR3 nucleotides are TGCGCCAGCAGCATCAGACTAGCGGGGAGTGAGCAGTTCTTC. This codes for CASSIRLAGSEQFF.

This clonotype occurred many times. The chain combines TRBV7-2 with TRBJ2-5, with TRBD2 as a possible D gene (5 bases). The CDR3 loop spans 15 amino acids. V shed 7 bases and J shed 4 bases, with 19 bases lying between them. The germline V gene encodes CDR1 SGHTA and CDR2 FQGNSA. CDR3 region: CASIVFPGILETQYF. As DNA, the CDR3 is TGTGCCAGCATTGTCTTCCCGGGAATTCTAGAGACCCAGTACTTC.

The chain combines TRBV5-1 with TRBJ2-3, with 11 nucleotides matching TRBD1. Germline V gene lookup returns CDR1 SGHRS and CDR2 YFSETQ. CDR3 size: 17 residues. The V and J ends lost 0 bases and 5 bases, in that order; junction bases with no gene match: 8. The CDR3 sequence: CASSLGLRDRGRDTQYF. DNA for the CDR3: TGCGCCAGCAGCTTGGGGCTTCGGGACAGGGGGAGAGATACGCAGTATTTT.

This clonotype was counted many times. The rearrangement joins TRBV19 to TRBJ1-1; D is ambiguous. There are 14 residues in the CDR3. V lost 6 bases, J lost 0 bases, and 11 bases lay in between. Germline V CDR1 and CDR2: LNHDA, SQIVND (reference sequence). The DNA for the CDR3 is TGTGCCAGTAGCCCTGGTAAAATGAACACTGAAGCTTTCTTT. This codes for CASSPGKMNTEAFF. The full variable domain, rest sourced from reference TRBV19 and TRBJ1-1, is DGGITQSPKYLFRKEGQNVTLSCEQNLNHDAMYWYRQDPGQGLRLIYYSQIVNDFQKGDIAEGYSVSREKKESFPLTVTSAQKNPTAFYLCASSPGKMNTEAFFGQGTRLTVV.

This clonotype occurred many times. The V call is TRBV6-5, the J call TRBJ1-5, with a possible D match to TRBD1 (6 bases). CDR1 and CDR2 from the germline V gene are MNHEY and SVGAGI. The CDR3 is 14 amino acids. Trimming removed 6 bases at V and 4 bases at J, with 13 bases between. The DNA of the CDR3 is TGTGCCAGCAGACAGGGCCCCCTTAATCAGCCCCAGCATTTT. It specifies CASRQGPLNQPQHF.

In this sample, this clonotype turned up a few times. The CDR3 here is CASSQTGTRETQYF. In DNA, the CDR3 is TGTGCCAGCAGTCAAACCGGGACGCGGGAGACCCAGTACTTC. The chain has TRBV6-2 or TRBV6-3 and TRBJ2-5; the D gene could be TRBD1 or TRBD2 (5 bases each). Trimming cost V 5 bases and J 5 bases, with 15 bases left between them. The CDR3 covers 14 residues. The germline V gene has CDR1 MNHEY and CDR2 SVGEGT.

A word on this clonotype: One end of the junction varies from germline; a read error may be responsible. DNA of the CDR3: TGTGCCAGCAGCTCATCCTCGGCGAAGGCCCATCATTTT. Its translation is CASSSSSAKAHHF. The V gene is TRBV6-5, the J gene TRBJ1-5; D unresolved. The length of the CDR3 is 13 residues. Germline-derived CDR1 and CDR2 are MNHEY and SVGAGI.

In this sample, this clonotype turned up many times. The chain couples TRBV12-3 or TRBV12-4 to TRBJ2-2; D remains unclear. There are 14 residues in the CDR3. V lost 5 bases to trimming and J lost 2 bases, with 9 bases between them. The chain's CDR3 is CASSVGFNTGELFF. CDR3 DNA sequence: TGTGCCAGCAGTGTGGGTTTCAACACCGGGGAGCTGTTTTTT.

The chain is built from TRBV10-3 and TRBJ2-1, with D perhaps TRBD1 (6 bases). The CDR3 runs to 15 residues. Trimming shortened V by 0 bases and J by 3 bases, and 9 bases separated the two germline ends. From germline, CDR1 is ENHRY and CDR2 SYGVKD. The CDR3 DNA reads as TGTGCCATCAGTGAGTCCGAGACAGGCTACAATGAGCAGTTCTTC. It translates to CAISESETGYNEQFF.

This clonotype was counted ten times or more. The chain uses TRBV20-1 and TRBJ2-3; D unclear. The germline gives CDR1 DFQATT, CDR2 SNEGSKA (reference sequence). V shed 5 bases and J shed 0 bases, with 3 bases lying between them. This CDR3 spans 11 amino acids. The CDR3 sequence: CSASSTDTQYF. DNA of the CDR3: TGCAGTGCTTCAAGCACAGATACGCAGTATTTT.

This clonotype rates as medium-sized. The chain joins TRBV5-1 to TRBJ1-4, with 7 nucleotides matching TRBD1. Germline V gene data show CDR1 as SGHRS and CDR2 as YFSETQ. The ends lost 0 bases at V and 3 bases at J; junction bases unmatched: 5. The CDR3 spans 16 residues. For the CDR3, the DNA is TGCGCCAGCAGCTTGGCGCCTCAGGGGGCTAATGAAAAACTGTTTTTT. This sequence encodes CASSLAPQGANEKLFF.

This sequence joins TRBV12-3 or TRBV12-4 and TRBJ1-2; tentative D call: TRBD1 (6 bases). This CDR3 has 13 amino acids. The V gene lost 5 bases and the J gene lost 5 bases, with 12 bases spanning the gap. CDR3 nucleotides: TGTGCCAGCAGTATTGGGGACAAGTATGGCTACACCTTC. This gives the protein CASSIGDKYGYTF.

This clonotype was seen repeatedly, ten times or more. The chain employs TRBV29-1 and TRBJ2-1; no clear D gene. The CDR3 has 11 amino acids. From germline, CDR1 is SQVTM and CDR2 ANQGSEA. Trimming stripped 7 bases from V and 5 bases from J, with 9 bases between. For the CDR3, the DNA is TGCAGCGCCGGACGGAACAATGAGCAGTTCTTC. It yields the protein CSAGRNNEQFF.